These T cell receptor beta chains were read from a single sample in a study of OX40 agonist ivuxolimab in advanced cancers. Clones were read by immunoSEQ multiplex PCR, and TCRdb kept only the in-frame ones, dropping some. Of more than 55,000 clones in the sample, 70% to 90% are singletons; the top ten hold over 5%. The sample was CD4+ or CD8+ T cells sorted from blood, taken in a trial of the OX40 agonist ivuxolimab. Receptors were obtained from an adult with an advanced solid tumor such as melanoma, head and neck, liver or kidney cancer. Both conserved end residues are part of each CDR3. The order of the fields is clone size, V gene, D gene, J gene, CDR3 protein, CDR3 DNA. D genes are given only for firm matches. Not all rows give a size; the values are once, few, many and, for expanded clones, a class.

-	TRBV6-5	-	TRBJ2-4	CASSTFRDGKNIQYF	TGTGCCAGCAGTACGTTCCGGGACGGAAAAAACATTCAGTACTTC
-	TRBV18	TRBD1	TRBJ1-4	CASSQGTGDNEKLFF	TGTGCCAGCTCACAAGGGACAGGGGATAATGAAAAACTGTTTTTT
-	TRBV30	-	TRBJ2-3	CAWRRTTSTDTQYF	TGTGCCTGGAGGCGGACAACTAGCACAGATACGCAGTATTTT
-	TRBV4-1	-	TRBJ1-2	CASSQLTAGKYGYTF	TGCGCCAGCAGCCAATTAACGGCAGGGAAATATGGCTACACCTTC
-	TRBV19	-	TRBJ2-7	CASSRNRPSYEQYF	TGTGCCAGTAGTAGAAACAGGCCCTCCTACGAGCAGTACTTC
-	TRBV28	-	TRBJ1-6	CASTPGDTGSYNSPLHF	TGTGCCAGCACCCCAGGGGACACTGGCTCCTATAATTCACCCCTCCACTTT
medium-sized	TRBV11-3	TRBD1	TRBJ2-5	CASSSGGRGQETQYF	TGTGCCAGCAGCTCAGGGGGCAGGGGCCAAGAGACCCAGTACTTC
-	TRBV7-2	-	TRBJ1-4	CASSLVRGFNEKLFF	TGTGCCAGCAGCTTAGTTCGGGGGTTTAATGAAAAACTGTTTTTT
-	TRBV19	TRBD2	TRBJ2-7	CASSKVRGFSYEQYF	TGTGCCAGTAGTAAGGTGCGGGGGTTCAGCTACGAGCAGTACTTC
few	TRBV20-1	-	TRBJ1-1	CSATGGTEAFF	TGCAGTGCTACGGGGGGAACTGAAGCTTTCTTT
-	TRBV7-2	-	TRBJ1-2	CASSFDSSGSGGYTF	TGTGCCAGCAGCTTCGACTCGTCGGGTTCGGGTGGCTACACCTTC
-	TRBV7-9	TRBD1	TRBJ2-6	CASSSDRAGANVLTF	TGTGCCAGCAGCTCTGACAGGGCCGGGGCCAACGTCCTGACTTTC
-	TRBV7-9	-	TRBJ1-1	CASSLDGTTEAFF	TGTGCCAGCAGCTTAGATGGGACAACTGAAGCTTTCTTT
-	TRBV9	TRBD1	TRBJ1-1	CASAQGANTEAFF	TGTGCCAGCGCCCAGGGGGCGAACACTGAAGCTTTCTTT
once	TRBV2	TRBD2	TRBJ2-3	CASSERASGGFTDTQYF	TGTGCCAGCAGTGAAAGGGCTAGCGGGGGATTCACAGATACGCAGTATTTT
once	TRBV6-5	-	TRBJ1-1	CASSYTGMNTEAFF	TGTGCCAGCAGTTACACAGGGATGAACACTGAAGCTTTCTTT
-	TRBV7-2	-	TRBJ2-1	CASSPQLDPLFPYNEQFF	TGTGCCAGCAGCCCGCAATTGGACCCCCTTTTTCCGTACAATGAGCAGTTCTTC
-	TRBV28	-	TRBJ2-3	CASTLVTSSTDTQYF	TGTGCCAGCACCCTAGTGACCTCTAGCACAGATACGCAGTATTTT
-	TRBV19	-	TRBJ2-7	CASSIAGINEQYF	TGTGCCAGTAGTATAGCGGGAATCAACGAGCAGTACTTC
once	TRBV5-1	-	TRBJ2-2	CASSWDTGELFF	TGCGCCAGCAGCTGGGATACCGGGGAGCTGTTTTTT